This T cell receptor beta chain derives from a study of identical twins. The study, taken as a whole, reports: Out-of-frame sharing of TCR alpha in monozygotic twins was underestimated by models. Cross-sectional statistical analysis was relied on for the conclusions, without the same donors being followed.

Each donor (without exception) was a healthy Caucasian. Unique molecular identifiers were present on the cDNA, and a universal primer site came from template switching. TCRdb re-derived calls from the 5' RACE reads in MiXCR, one entry per CDR3 protein. The sample contains some 320,000 distinct CDR3 sequences, approximately 13% of which appear only once. A remark on this clonotype: Antigen unknown.

Germline V gene data show CDR1 as DFQATT and CDR2 as SNEGSKA (reference sequence). Trimming removed 3 bases from V and 5 bases from J, with 13 bases in between. The CDR3 is 14 residues long. A further study also used this sample, focusing on yellow fever vaccine responses in identical twins.

This clonotype originated in a woman aged 18-29 years in good health. The genes are TRBV20-1 and TRBJ2-2; tentative D call: TRBD2 (6 bases). The sample was CD8+ T cells sorted from blood. The CDR3 DNA reads TGCAGTGCTAGTCGGAGGGTGGGGACCGGGGAGCTGTTTTTT. Protein product: CSASRRVGTGELFF.